A selection of T cell receptor beta chains follows, all from one sample in a study of regulatory T cells in long-lasting Graves disease. TCRdb fed the multiplex PCR reads into MiXCR, producing one record per CDR3 protein. The top ten clones hold roughly 25% of a sample with about 530,000 distinct CDR3 sequences, about 16% of them seen once. These same records also appear under a second study, on T cells in Graves' hyperthyroidism and ophthalmopathy.

The sequencing here drew on peripheral blood mononuclear cells (PBMCs), taken at new diagnosis, from a patient treated with antithyroid drugs. The receptor source for this set is a woman aged 35 to 60 with Graves disease. Each CDR3 is given with its conserved first and last residue. The D gene is left open where the match is weak. Size is stated for part of the rows, as once, few or many counts, or as a class when the clone is expanded.

- TRBJ1-2 TRBD1 TRBV11-2 CASRLTGGGDGYTF TGTGCCAGCAGACTGACAGGGGGCGGGGATGGCTACACCTTC
few TRBJ1-6 TRBD1 TRBV6-5 CASSFTGVYSPLHF TGTGCCAGCAGTTTTACAGGGGTGTACTCACCCCTCCACTTT
many TRBJ1-1 - TRBV6-1 CAIRRDTEAFF TGTGCCATTCGGAGGGACACTGAAGCTTTCTTT
many TRBJ1-5 - TRBV29-1 CSGRQRARAHQPQHF TGCAGTGGACGTCAGAGGGCCAGGGCCCATCAGCCCCAGCATTTT
many TRBJ2-1 TRBD1 TRBV27 CASSPTLTGQRLNEQFF TGTGCCAGCAGTCCCACGCTAACGGGACAGCGACTCAATGAGCAGTTCTTC
many TRBJ2-3 TRBD2 TRBV28 CASSLPLALAGGSLTDTQYF TGTGCCAGCAGTTTACCCCTGGCACTAGCGGGGGGTAGCCTCACAGATACGCAGTATTTT
few TRBJ1-1 - TRBV6-5 CASSYSKGYEAFF TGTGCCAGCAGTTACTCGAAGGGGTATGAAGCTTTCTTT
few TRBJ1-6 - TRBV7-2 CASSSTGASSYNSPLHF TGTGCCAGCAGCTCCACAGGTGCCAGCTCCTATAATTCACCCCTCCACTTT
many TRBJ1-1 - TRBV6-1 CASSQGVEAFF TGTGCCAGCTCCCAAGGGGTTGAAGCTTTCTTT
many TRBJ1-2 TRBD1 TRBV7-3 CASSLGDRVFYGYTF TGTGCCAGCAGCTTAGGGGACAGGGTTTTCTATGGCTACACCTTC
few TRBJ1-6 TRBD1 TRBV14 CASSQVWDRGNSPLHF TGTGCCAGCAGCCAAGTCTGGGACAGGGGTAACTCACCCCTCCACTTT
- TRBJ1-3 - TRBV4-1 CASSQEGSFGNTIYF TGCGCCAGCAGCCAAGAGGGCAGCTTCGGAAACACCATATATTTT
- TRBJ2-7 - TRBV5-5 CASNPPGYEQYF TGTGCCAGCAATCCTCCGGGCTACGAGCAGTACTTC
many TRBJ1-2 - TRBV5-5 CASSDPGRGTNGYGYTF TGTGCCAGCAGCGATCCGGGACGGGGAACCAATGGGTATGGCTACACCTTC
many TRBJ2-7 TRBD2 TRBV12-3/TRBV12-4 CASRTRDYSYEQYF TGTGCCAGCAGAACCAGGGACTACTCCTACGAGCAGTACTTC
- TRBJ2-1 TRBD2 TRBV4-1 CASSQEGLAGGPNEQFF TGCGCCAGCAGCCAAGAAGGCCTAGCGGGGGGACCCAATGAGCAGTTCTTC
few TRBJ1-6 TRBD1 TRBV19 CASRPTGGWDSPLHF TGTGCCAGTAGACCCACAGGGGGCTGGGATTCACCCCTCCACTTT
few TRBJ1-6 - TRBV30 CACPSAGAHSPLHF TGTGCCTGTCCCTCTGCGGGGGCGCATTCACCCCTCCACTTT
- TRBJ2-7 - TRBV12-3/TRBV12-4 CASSQDPIKYEQYF TGTGCCAGCAGTCAGGACCCTATAAAATACGAGCAGTACTTC
- TRBJ2-5 TRBD2 TRBV3-1 CASSQDGGGPLQEAQYF TGTGCCAGCAGCCAAGACGGCGGGGGGCCGCTTCAAGAGGCCCAGTACTTC
- TRBJ1-4 TRBD1 TRBV12-5 CASGLVSGQGLPNEKLFF TGTGCTAGTGGTTTGGTATCGGGACAGGGACTCCCAAATGAAAAACTGTTTTTT
many TRBJ2-3 TRBD1 TRBV5-1 CASSGGQSTDTQYF TGCGCCAGCAGCGGGGGACAGAGTACAGATACGCAGTATTTT
- TRBJ1-2 - TRBV7-9 CASSLGGGATDGYTF TGTGCCAGCAGCTTAGGGGGGGGCGCGACTGATGGCTACACCTTC
few TRBJ1-6 - TRBV11-2 CASSSIRGDSNPPLHF TGTGCCAGCAGCTCCATCCGGGGGGACTCTAACCCACCCCTCCACTTT
many TRBJ1-2 - TRBV18 CASSLQDTNYGYTF TGTGCCAGCTCACTACAGGACACAAACTATGGCTACACCTTC
- TRBJ2-7 TRBD2 TRBV7-9 CASSRAGGSWYEQYF TGTGCCAGCAGCCGTGCGGGGGGGAGTTGGTACGAGCAGTACTTC
- TRBJ1-4 TRBD1 TRBV5-1 CASSYETGSGEKLFF TGCGCCAGCAGCTACGAGACAGGGTCAGGGGAAAAACTGTTTTTT
many TRBJ1-2 - TRBV4-1 CASSRWGRENYGYTF TGCGCCAGCAGCCGGTGGGGGCGGGAGAACTATGGCTACACCTTC
many TRBJ2-2 - TRBV11-3 CASSFVQGGELFF TGTGCCAGCAGCTTCGTTCAGGGCGGGGAGCTGTTTTTT
few TRBJ1-4 TRBD1 TRBV10-3 CAISEPGQGRKDEKLFF TGTGCCATCAGTGAGCCCGGACAGGGGAGGAAGGATGAAAAACTGTTTTTT
- TRBJ1-4 - TRBV10-3 CATRGWGANEKLFF TGTGCCACCCGAGGGTGGGGGGCCAATGAAAAACTGTTTTTT
- TRBJ2-1 TRBD2 TRBV12-3/TRBV12-4 CASSPSSGRAYNEQFF TGTGCCAGCAGTCCCTCGAGCGGGAGGGCCTATAATGAGCAGTTCTTC
- TRBJ2-1 - TRBV5-1 CASSLAGRSEQFF TGCGCCAGCAGCTTGGCAGGGAGGAGTGAGCAGTTCTTC
many TRBJ2-7 TRBD2 TRBV11-3 CASSRTGLDLSYEQYF TGTGCCAGCAGCCGAACGGGACTAGATTTATCCTACGAGCAGTACTTC
many TRBJ2-7 - TRBV5-1 CASSPPNEGYEQYF TGCGCCAGCAGCCCGCCAAATGAGGGCTACGAGCAGTACTTC
- TRBJ1-6 - TRBV27 CASSFFRNSPLHF TGTGCCAGCAGTTTTTTCCGAAATTCACCCCTCCACTTT